This entry lists 27 T cell receptor beta chains sequenced from one sample in a study of CD8+CD57+ T cells in acquired aplastic anemia. Sequencing involved patients with CD8+CD57+ cell expansion previously shown by flow cytometry. The TCR beta profiling, which covered VDJ combination and CDR3 sequence, was carried out using genomic DNA as the template. TCRdb called the reads again in MiXCR, with one record for every CDR3 protein. The table has a few hundred thousand distinct CDR3 sequences, 45% to 65% seen once. The sample taken for sequencing was sorted CD4+, CD8+, or CD8+CD57+ T cells (not recorded which) from PBMCs. These receptors came from a human donor with aplastic anemia.

This clonotype came up many times. The chain employs TRBV19 and TRBJ2-1, with 9 bases fitting TRBD2. The CDR3 has 15 residues. After removal of 5 bases from V and 5 bases from J, the junction contained 7 bases not matched to a gene. Germline V gives CDR1 LNHDA, CDR2 SQIVND (reference sequence). CDR3: CASSQIAGANNEQFF. Here the CDR3 DNA reads TGTGCCAGTAGTCAAATAGCGGGGGCAAACAATGAGCAGTTCTTC.

Concerning this clonotype itself: At one of its ends the junction is not consistent with the germline gene, which may arise from a read error. The chain has TRBV7-8 and TRBJ2-3; D not certain. There are 12 residues in the CDR3. Germline V lookup: CDR1 SGHVS, CDR2 FQNEAQ. In nucleotides, the CDR3 is TGCGCCAGCAGCCATCCTTGGACTACGCAGTATTTT. The encoded protein is CASSHPWTTQYF.

This clonotype has ten or more counts. This chain links TRBV7-2 with TRBJ2-2; no reliable D call. The germline CDR1 and CDR2 sequences are SGHTA and FQGNSA. The ends were cut back, 5 bases at V and 9 bases at J, with 1 base in the middle. This CDR3 contains 9 residues. CDR3 region: CASSRELFF. Here the CDR3 DNA reads TGTGCCAGCAGCCGGGAGCTGTTTTTT.

The chain recombines TRBV2 with TRBJ1-6; TRBD1 is a possible D gene (5 bases). V was shortened by 8 bases and J by 10 bases, with 15 bases between the two germline ends. This CDR3 has 13 amino acids. Looked up from germline, CDR1 is SNHLY and CDR2 is FYNNEI. The CDR3 is CASLGQGRSPLHF. The CDR3 region has the DNA TGTGCCAGCTTGGGGCAGGGTCGGTCACCCCTCCACTTT. The full variable domain, with the rest looked up from reference TRBV2 and TRBJ1-6, is EPEVTQTPSHQVTQMGQEVILRCVPISNHLYFYWYRQILGQKVEFLVSFYNNEISEKSEIFDDQFSVERPDGSNFTLKIRSTKLEDSAMYFCASLGQGRSPLHFGNGTRLTVT.

The chain is built from TRBV29-1 and TRBJ2-3; 7 bases line up with TRBD1. Looked up from germline, CDR1 is SQVTM and CDR2 is ANQGSEA. This CDR3 has 14 residues. Trimming removed 3 bases from V and 1 base from J; junction bases left unmatched: 4. CDR3 nucleotide sequence: TGCAGCGTTGAGACAGGGCTGGGCACAGATACGCAGTATTTT. Amino acids: CSVETGLGTDTQYF.

The V and J genes are TRBV2 and TRBJ1-5; 10 nucleotides agree with TRBD1. V shed 6 bases and J 7 bases; nucleotides not matched to a gene: 6. Germline lookup yields CDR1 SNHLY and CDR2 FYNNEI. The CDR3 covers 14 residues. CDR3 amino acids: CASRPGQGMQPQHF. The CDR3 DNA follows: TGTGCCAGCAGGCCGGGACAGGGGATGCAGCCCCAGCATTTT.

The chain links TRBV25-1 to TRBJ1-1, with D possibly TRBD1 on 6 matching bases. This CDR3 is built from 14 residues. The germline V and J ends were trimmed by 4 bases and 8 bases, with 17 bases remaining between them. CDR1 and CDR2 (germline): MGHDK, SYGVNS. The CDR3 region has the DNA TGTGCCAGCAGTGCCTGGGGGCAGCGAGAAGAAGCTTTCTTT. It is translated as CASSAWGQREEAFF.

The V gene is TRBV29-1, the J gene TRBJ2-5; D remains ambiguous. Germline CDR1 reads SQVTM; CDR2 reads ANQGSEA. There are 10 residues in the CDR3. Between the trimmed V and J ends, which lost 1 base and 7 bases, there was a span of 4 bases. The CDR3, as DNA: TGCAGCGTTGAAGTGGCGACCCAGTACTTC. It encodes CSVEVATQYF.

The rearrangement links TRBV29-1 to TRBJ1-1; TRBD1 agrees at 8 bases. The CDR3 has 13 residues. The junction had 2 bases not matched to a gene; V was cut back by 5 bases and J by 0 bases. Germline-derived CDR1 and CDR2 are SQVTM and ANQGSEA. This chain's CDR3 is CSVLTGVNTEAFF. Written as DNA, the CDR3 is TGCAGCGTTCTGACAGGGGTGAACACTGAAGCTTTCTTT.

This chain uses TRBV3-1 with TRBJ2-1; TRBD2 is a possible D gene (6 bases). CDR1 and CDR2 from the germline V gene are LGHDT and YNNKEL (reference sequence). Trimming shortened V by 5 bases and J by 8 bases, and 13 bases separated the two germline ends. This CDR3 has 13 amino acids. CDR3 sequence (DNA): TGTGCCAGCAGCGGGGAGGTAAGGGATGAGCAGTTCTTC. This sequence encodes CASSGEVRDEQFF.

Details on this clonotype: Possible read error: a much larger clone is one base away. The genes are TRBV7-3 and TRBJ2-1; D could derive from TRBD1 or TRBD2 (7 bases each). Germline V lookup: CDR1 SGHTA, CDR2 FQGTGA. The CDR3 is 14 amino acids. Trimming took 10 bases from V and 10 from J, leaving 23 bases between them. For the CDR3, the DNA is TGTGCCAAAGCAGGGGGGGGGGAGGGGGGGGAGCAGTTCTTC. This translates into CAKAGGGEGGEQFF.

In regard to this clonotype: The junction departs from germline at one end; a sequencing error may be responsible. The genes are TRBV7-9 and TRBJ2-2; no definite D call. The CDR3 spans 14 residues. CDR1 is SEHNR, CDR2 FQNEAQ, per germline (reference sequence). The CDR3 bases are TGCGCCAGCAGCTTAGTAGTGAACACCGGGGAGCTGTTTTTT. It encodes CASSLVVNTGELFF.

The chain links TRBV19 to TRBJ2-7; 11 nucleotides match TRBD2. Trimming cost V 1 base and J 12 bases; bases outside gene matches: 26. Looked up from germline, CDR1 is LNHDA and CDR2 is SQIVND (reference sequence). The CDR3 covers 20 residues. The CDR3 spells CASSIVYQPKPIAGGDRRYF. The CDR3 DNA reads TGTGCCAGTAGTATAGTTTACCAGCCTAAGCCCATAGCGGGAGGGGATCGGCGGTACTTC.

The rearrangement uses TRBV11-2 and TRBJ1-2; unclear D gene. The CDR3 extends over 15 amino acids. Trimming took off 4 bases at V and 2 bases at J, with 14 bases between the two ends. Germline values: CDR1 SGHAT, CDR2 FQNNGV. Written as DNA, the CDR3 is TGTGCCAGCAGCTCGCTACTGACAAAGAACTATGGCTACACCTTC. Protein product: CASSSLLTKNYGYTF. The entire variable domain, with the rest obtained from reference TRBV11-2 and TRBJ1-2, is as follows: EAGVAQSPRYKIIEKRQSVAFWCNPISGHATLYWYQQILGQGPKLLIQFQNNGVVDDSQLPKDRFSAERLKGVDSTLKIQPAKLEDSAVYLCASSSLLTKNYGYTFGSGTRLTVV.

V usage is TRBV19 and J usage is TRBJ2-1, with D perhaps given as TRBD1 or TRBD2 (5 bases each). V lost 7 bases, J lost 0 bases, and 13 bases lay in between. CDR1 is LNHDA, CDR2 SQIVND, per germline (reference sequence). This CDR3 comprises 15 residues. The CDR3 DNA sequence: TGTGCCAGTACCAGGGACCGAATCTCCTACAATGAGCAGTTCTTC. Residues: CASTRDRISYNEQFF.

CDR3 DNA: TGTGCCACCAGCAGGACGGCCGCCCTCACAGATACGCAGTATTTT. It encodes CATSRTAALTDTQYF. The chain combines TRBV15 with TRBJ2-3; D unresolved. CDR1 and CDR2 from the germline V gene are LNHNV and YYDKDF (reference sequence). This CDR3 is 15 amino acids long. V lost 3 bases to trimming and J lost 2 bases, with 12 bases between them. Filled out from reference TRBV15 and TRBJ2-3, the complete variable domain reads DAMVIQNPRYQVTQFGKPVTLSCSQTLNHNVMYWYQQKSSQAPKLLFHYYDKDFNNEADTPDNFQSRRPNTSFCFLDIRSPGLGDTAMYLCATSRTAALTDTQYFGPGTRLTVL.

This clonotype was picked up many times. This chain links TRBV5-1 with TRBJ1-2; D gene unclear. V was trimmed by 4 bases and J by 4 bases, leaving 11 bases between them. The CDR3 has 13 residues. Germline V gene sequence: CDR1 SGHRS, CDR2 YFSETQ. This CDR3 reads CASSHEGFYGYTF. Here the CDR3 DNA reads TGCGCCAGCAGCCACGAAGGATTCTATGGCTACACCTTC.

The chain combines TRBV12-3 or TRBV12-4 with TRBJ1-2; 11 positions agree with TRBD1. This CDR3 spans 14 amino acids. V was clipped by 6 bases and J by 6 bases; unmatched bases: 6. CDR3 region: CASRAGQGADGYTF. For the CDR3, the DNA is TGTGCCAGCAGGGCCGGACAGGGGGCGGATGGCTACACCTTC.

V gene TRBV2 combines with J gene TRBJ2-5, with D unresolved. Germline CDR1 SNHLY, CDR2 FYNNEI. Trimming shortened V by 6 bases and J by 2 bases, and 10 bases separated the two germline ends. The CDR3 extends over 13 amino acids. This CDR3 is CASSKDRQETQYF. The CDR3 nucleotides are TGTGCCAGCAGCAAGGATAGACAAGAGACCCAGTACTTC.

This clonotype came up many times. The V gene is TRBV5-6, the J gene TRBJ1-6; D remains ambiguous. V was clipped by 4 bases and J by 7 bases, with 12 bases between them. CDR3 size: 14 residues. Germline V gene sequence: CDR1 SGHDT, CDR2 YYEEEE. This CDR3 reads CASSMRALNSPLHF. Here the CDR3 DNA reads TGTGCCAGCAGCATGAGGGCCTTAAATTCACCCCTCCACTTT.

Many counts were recorded for this clonotype. This chain uses TRBV5-4 with TRBJ2-2, with 8 bases fitting TRBD2. V lost 4 bases to trimming and J lost 6 bases; unmatched junction nucleotides: 11. CDR1 is SGHNT and CDR2 is YYREEE in the germline V gene (reference sequence). The CDR3 is 16 amino acids. The chain's CDR3 is CASSPARTGLAGELFF. Written as DNA, the CDR3 is TGTGCCAGCAGCCCTGCGCGTACGGGACTAGCCGGGGAGCTGTTTTTT.

The chain joins TRBV2 to TRBJ1-2; 7 nucleotides align to TRBD1. The junction had 7 bases not matched to a gene; V was cut back by 6 bases and J by 0 bases. Germline V gene sequence: CDR1 SNHLY, CDR2 FYNNEI. The CDR3 runs to 15 residues. As DNA, the CDR3 is TGTGCCAGCAGGGATCTAGACAGGGCTAACTATGGCTACACCTTC. Translated, it gives CASRDLDRANYGYTF.

This clonotype showed up many times. In DNA form, the CDR3 reads TGCAGCGTTGACAGGGGTCCCACTGAAGCTTTCTTT. Translating it yields CSVDRGPTEAFF. The V and J genes are TRBV29-1 and TRBJ1-1, with a tentative D call TRBD1 (6 bases). Per germline, CDR1 SQVTM and CDR2 ANQGSEA. CDR3 size: 12 residues. The V end was cut by 3 bases, the J end by 4 bases, with 9 bases between.

In its sample, this clonotype was seen a few times. This CDR3 fails to terminate in the conserved phenylalanine or tryptophan, so it likely reflects a read error. V and J are TRBV5-1 and TRBJ2-1, with TRBD2 matching 9 bases. CDR1 and CDR2 from the germline V gene are SGHRS and YFSETQ. The length of the CDR3 is 16 residues. J lost 8 bases, V lost 4 bases, and 13 bases had no gene match. Here the CDR3 DNA reads TGCGCCAGCAGCGGAGGGGTAGCGGGAGTTATGGATGAGCAGTTCCTC. It is translated as CASSGGVAGVMDEQFL.

The chain uses TRBV19 and TRBJ1-5; TRBD1 matches at 8 bases. The J segment lost 3 bases and the V segment lost 5 bases, leaving 6 bases of the junction unmatched. Germline V gene sequence: CDR1 LNHDA, CDR2 SQIVND (reference sequence). This CDR3 has 15 residues. DNA for the CDR3: TGTGCCAGTAGTGGATGGACAGGGCTCAATCAGCCCCAGCATTTT. This translates into CASSGWTGLNQPQHF.

V is TRBV19 and J is TRBJ2-7; D perhaps matches TRBD1 (5 bases). This CDR3 has 13 residues. Germline lookup yields CDR1 LNHDA and CDR2 SQIVND (reference sequence). V dropped 5 bases and J dropped 2 bases, with 10 bases sitting between them. The CDR3 nucleotides are TGTGCCAGTAGTGAGGACATTACCTACGAGCAGTACTTC. This sequence encodes CASSEDITYEQYF.

The CDR3 region is CSAGKTGEGNTIYF. The CDR3 DNA follows: TGCAGTGCTGGAAAGACAGGGGAAGGAAACACCATATATTTT. The V gene is TRBV20-1, the J gene TRBJ1-3, with 8 bases fitting TRBD1. The CDR3 is made up of 14 amino acids. Germline V gene data show CDR1 as DFQATT and CDR2 as SNEGSKA (reference sequence). Trimming removed 5 bases from V and 4 bases from J; junction bases left unmatched: 7.